The 26 T cell receptor beta chains listed next were all sequenced from one sample in a study of blood T cell repertoires in COVID-19. Only in-frame clones appear in the TCRdb table, and some are missing; sequencing was by immunoSEQ multiplex PCR. The table includes 140,000 to 150,000 clones, approximately 87% detected once. The specimen sequenced was PBMCs or T cells enriched from blood (not recorded which). The receptors were sampled from a man between 60 and 75 years old who had recovered from COVID-19.

The chain links TRBV5-4 to TRBJ2-3; possibly TRBD2 for D (6 bases). The CDR3 is 17 amino acids. The V end lost 4 bases, the J end lost 0 bases, and 18 bases lay between the germline ends. Germline lookup yields CDR1 SGHNT and CDR2 YYREEE (reference sequence). CDR3 protein: CASSTDLLAYSTDTQYF. The CDR3 coding sequence is TGTGCCAGCAGCACCGACCTACTAGCATATAGCACAGATACGCAGTATTTT.

The gene calls are TRBV24-1 and TRBJ2-3, with D maybe TRBD1 (5 bases). The V and J ends lost 4 bases and 4 bases respectively, with 14 bases between them. The CDR3 covers 15 residues. From germline, CDR1 is KGHDR and CDR2 SFDVKD. CDR3 nucleotides: TGTGCCACCAGTGAAGCGAGACAGTTATCAGATACGCAGTATTTT. This sequence encodes CATSEARQLSDTQYF.

In its sample, this clone was seen once. As DNA, the CDR3 is TGTGCCATCCGGACAGGCTCCTACGAGCAGTACTTC. As protein: CAIRTGSYEQYF. This chain links TRBV6-5 with TRBJ2-7; TRBD1 matches at 7 bases. The CDR3 spans 12 residues. CDR1 is MNHEY and CDR2 is SVGAGI in the germline V gene. V gave up 10 bases and J gave up 0 bases; unmatched junction bases: 3.

As for this clone: The sample carries other DNA sequences with the same CDR3. This chain joins TRBV20-1 and TRBJ1-2, with D perhaps matching TRBD1 (5 bases). The germline gives CDR1 DFQATT, CDR2 SNEGSKA (reference sequence). V was clipped by 6 bases and J by 8 bases, with 13 bases between them. The CDR3 spans 11 residues. The CDR3 loop is CSATGGNGYTF. CDR3 bases: TGCAGTGCAACCGGGGGAAACGGCTACACCTTC.

This clone was seen only a few times. This sequence joins TRBV10-3 and TRBJ2-7, with 10 bases lining up with TRBD2. The trim removed 10 bases at V and 3 bases at J, leaving 6 bases unmatched. Germline V lookup: CDR1 ENHRY, CDR2 SYGVKD. CDR3 length: 13 amino acids. The CDR3 nucleotides are TGTGCCACCAGCGGGGGGGCTGACTACGAGCAGTACTTC. It specifies CATSGGADYEQYF.

The rearrangement uses TRBV30 and TRBJ1-5, with 8 bases aligning to TRBD1. The germline V gene has CDR1 GTSNPN and CDR2 SVGIG (reference sequence). This CDR3 has 16 residues. The V gene end was trimmed by 1 base and the J gene end by 0 bases; junction bases not matched to a gene: 5. The CDR3 coding sequence is TGTGCCTGGAGTGCCCGGGACAGGAATAGCAATCAGCCCCAGCATTTT. Protein product: CAWSARDRNSNQPQHF.

The chain carries TRBV20-1 and TRBJ2-2; D is perhaps TRBD2 (6 bases). Per the germline V gene, CDR1 is DFQATT and CDR2 is SNEGSKA (reference sequence). This CDR3 has 14 residues. V lost 3 bases to trimming and J lost 4 bases, with 12 bases between them. CDR3 bases: TGCAGTGCTAGTGGGGACTTAACCACCGGGGAGCTGTTTTTT. Encoded protein: CSASGDLTTGELFF.

The sample holds one count of this clone. The chain joins TRBV28 to TRBJ1-1; D might be TRBD1 (6 bases). The germline CDR1 and CDR2 sequences are MDHEN and SYDVKM. This CDR3 is 14 amino acids long. V was shortened by 2 bases and J by 4 bases, with 11 bases between the two germline ends. The CDR3 region is CASSLILGGTEAFF. The CDR3, as DNA: TGTGCCAGCAGTTTAATTTTAGGGGGCACTGAAGCTTTCTTT.

J is TRBJ2-7 and V is TRBV5-1; 11 bases align to TRBD2. This CDR3 comprises 15 residues. Losses at the gene ends were 3 bases for V and 0 bases for J; bases not matched to a gene: 2. Germline V gives CDR1 SGHRS, CDR2 YFSETQ. The CDR3 DNA reads as TGCGCCAGCAGCTCGGGACTAGCGGCCTCCTACGAGCAGTACTTC. It translates to CASSSGLAASYEQYF.

The gene calls are TRBV28 and TRBJ2-1; 9 positions agree with TRBD2. Germline lookup yields CDR1 MDHEN and CDR2 SYDVKM. The CDR3 covers 15 residues. Unmatched junction bases numbered 4, after V lost 7 bases and J lost 0 bases. The CDR3 spells CASKSGGLSYNEQFF. CDR3 DNA: TGTGCCAGCAAGAGCGGGGGGCTCTCCTACAATGAGCAGTTCTTC.

The chain combines TRBV5-4 with TRBJ2-7; 10 bases are shared with TRBD2. V gave up 0 bases and J gave up 2 bases; unmatched junction bases: 11. CDR1 is SGHNT and CDR2 is YYREEE in the germline V gene (reference sequence). This CDR3 comprises 18 residues. The CDR3 loop reads CASSLDERGGRRPYEQYF. The DNA for the CDR3 is TGTGCCAGCAGCTTGGATGAGCGGGGGGGCCGTCGGCCCTACGAGCAGTACTTC.

The chain recombines TRBV5-1 with TRBJ1-4, with 8 bases aligning to TRBD1. The V segment lost 4 bases and the J segment 3 bases; nucleotides outside the gene matches: 5. The CDR3 spans 15 residues. Germline CDR1 SGHRS, CDR2 YFSETQ. CDR3 loop: CASSRETGANEKLFF. In nucleotides, the CDR3 is TGCGCCAGCAGCCGGGAGACAGGGGCTAATGAAAAACTGTTTTTT. Using reference TRBV5-1 and TRBJ1-4 for the parts outside the CDR3, the full variable domain is KAGVTQTPRYLIKTRGQQVTLSCSPISGHRSVSWYQQTPGQGLQFLFEYFSETQRNKGNFPGRFSGRQFSNSRSEMNVSTLELGDSALYLCASSRETGANEKLFFGSGTQLSVL.

The rearrangement links TRBV19 to TRBJ1-2, with D unresolved. The CDR3 runs to 14 residues. V was pared by 5 bases and J by 3 bases, with 13 bases between. Looked up from germline, CDR1 is LNHDA and CDR2 is SQIVND (reference sequence). The CDR3 DNA reads TGTGCCAGTAGTCCCGGCCCGAGGCACTATGGCTACACCTTC. Translated: CASSPGPRHYGYTF.

The rearrangement uses TRBV6-5 and TRBJ2-7; perhaps TRBD2 as D (5 bases). This CDR3 has 13 amino acids. Trimming took off 8 bases at V and 2 bases at J, with 13 bases between the two ends. CDR1 and CDR2 (germline): MNHEY, SVGAGI. For the CDR3, the DNA is TGTGCCAGCGTCTCCTCGGGAACCTACGAGCAGTACTTC. It translates to CASVSSGTYEQYF.

The V and J genes are TRBV6-5 and TRBJ2-7; D gene uncertain. V was pared by 7 bases and J by 0 bases, with 13 bases between. CDR3 length equals 14 residues. Germline V gene data show CDR1 as MNHEY and CDR2 as SVGAGI. CDR3 residues: CASKPTLSSYEQYF. As DNA, the CDR3 is TGTGCCAGCAAACCGACTCTCTCCTCCTACGAGCAGTACTTC.

This chain links TRBV3-1 (or the pseudogene TRBV3-2) with TRBJ2-1, with TRBD1 matching over 7 bases. J gave up 4 bases and V 4 bases, and 10 bases lay outside the gene matches. The CDR3 has 16 amino acids. Germline loops: CDR1 LGHDT, CDR2 YNNKEL (reference sequence). CDR3 in amino acids: CASSPFPRRGYNEQFF. The CDR3 region has the DNA TGTGCCAGCAGCCCCTTCCCCCGCAGGGGGTACAATGAGCAGTTCTTC.

The chain uses TRBV10-3 and TRBJ2-5; 7 bases are shared with TRBD1. From germline, CDR1 is ENHRY and CDR2 SYGVKD. V lost 6 bases, J lost 5 bases, and 9 bases stayed unmatched. CDR3 length: 14 amino acids. CDR3 sequence reads: CAISDRVASETQYF. Here the CDR3 DNA reads TGTGCCATCAGCGACAGGGTTGCGAGTGAGACCCAGTACTTC.

The chain uses TRBV28 and TRBJ2-7; D not certain. The CDR3 is 15 amino acids. Germline V gene lookup returns CDR1 MDHEN and CDR2 SYDVKM. V was clipped by 4 bases and J by 0 bases, with 13 bases between them. This CDR3 is CASSSPTTDSYEQYF. The CDR3 coding sequence is TGTGCCAGCAGTTCCCCAACTACTGACTCCTACGAGCAGTACTTC.

V and J are TRBV28 and TRBJ2-1, with 11 positions matching TRBD2. In germline, CDR1 is MDHEN, CDR2 SYDVKM. The V and J ends lost 2 bases and 13 bases, in that order; junction bases with no gene match: 7. This CDR3 contains 14 residues. The CDR3 spells CASSLGLAGGPQFF. For the CDR3, the DNA is TGTGCCAGCAGTTTAGGTCTAGCGGGGGGACCTCAGTTCTTC. Based on the CDR3 plus reference TRBV28 and TRBJ2-1, the full variable domain is DVKVTQSSRYLVKRTGEKVFLECVQDMDHENMFWYRQDPGLGLRLIYFSYDVKMKEKGDIPEGYSVSREKKERFSLILESASTNQTSMYLCASSLGLAGGPQFFGPGTRLTVL.

The chain couples TRBV7-9 to TRBJ2-1; 9 bases fit TRBD2. V was pared by 5 bases and J by 4 bases, with 6 bases of the junction left unmatched. The CDR3 is 15 residues long. Germline assignment: CDR1 SEHNR and CDR2 FQNEAQ (reference sequence). CDR3 residues: CASSPPTSGYNEQFF. In DNA, the CDR3 is TGTGCCAGCAGCCCCCCGACTAGCGGATACAATGAGCAGTTCTTC.

The chain links TRBV7-6 to TRBJ2-7; possibly TRBD2 for D (5 bases). Germline loops: CDR1 SGHVS, CDR2 FNYEAQ. This CDR3 is 13 amino acids long. The V and J ends lost 5 bases and 2 bases respectively, with 10 bases between them. The CDR3 DNA sequence: TGTGCCAGCAGCCTCACTAGTACCTACGAGCAGTACTTC. Translation gives CASSLTSTYEQYF. Supplemented by reference TRBV7-6 and TRBJ2-7, the full variable domain reads GAGVSQSPRYKVTKRGQDVALRCDPISGHVSLYWYRQALGQGPEFLTYFNYEAQQDKSGLPNDRFSAERPEGSISTLTIQRTEQRDSAMYRCASSLTSTYEQYFGPGTRLTVT.

V gene TRBV11-2 combines with J gene TRBJ2-1; 8 nucleotides align to TRBD2. The CDR3 loop spans 17 amino acids. V shed 5 bases and J 0 bases; nucleotides not matched to a gene: 9. CDR1 is SGHAT, CDR2 FQNNGV, per germline. CDR3 nucleotides: TGTGCCAGCAGCCTTTTCAGCGGGAGTACCTCCTACAATGAGCAGTTCTTC. It translates to CASSLFSGSTSYNEQFF. Combining the CDR3 with reference TRBV11-2 and TRBJ2-1 gives the whole variable domain EAGVAQSPRYKIIEKRQSVAFWCNPISGHATLYWYQQILGQGPKLLIQFQNNGVVDDSQLPKDRFSAERLKGVDSTLKIQPAKLEDSAVYLCASSLFSGSTSYNEQFFGPGTRLTVL.

The J gene is TRBJ2-2, the V gene TRBV7-6; TRBD1 is a possible D gene (6 bases). Germline CDR1 and CDR2: SGHVS and FNYEAQ. The ends were cut back, 11 bases at V and 1 base at J, with 8 bases in the middle. The CDR3 spans 12 residues. CDR3 protein: CAGGENTGELFF. CDR3 in DNA: TGTGCCGGGGGCGAGAACACCGGGGAGCTGTTTTTT. Full variable domain (rest looked up from reference TRBV7-6 and TRBJ2-2): GAGVSQSPRYKVTKRGQDVALRCDPISGHVSLYWYRQALGQGPEFLTYFNYEAQQDKSGLPNDRFSAERPEGSISTLTIQRTEQRDSAMYRCAGGENTGELFFGEGSRLTVL.

The rearrangement uses TRBV20-1 and TRBJ2-3; tentatively, D is TRBD2 (6 bases). The V gene lost 3 bases and the J gene lost 7 bases, with 11 bases spanning the gap. The CDR3 sequence is 12 residues long. Germline-derived CDR1 and CDR2 are DFQATT and SNEGSKA (reference sequence). The CDR3 DNA sequence: TGCAGTGCTAGTATCCGGGGGAATACGCAGTATTTT. Translated: CSASIRGNTQYF.

This chain joins TRBV24-1 and TRBJ2-2; possibly TRBD2 for D (5 bases). Germline V lookup: CDR1 KGHDR, CDR2 SFDVKD. The CDR3 sequence is 13 residues long. V lost 8 bases, J lost 4 bases, and 10 bases lay in between. The CDR3 nucleotides read TGTGCCACCAAGGGAAGCGGCACCGGGGAGCTGTTTTTT. It yields the protein CATKGSGTGELFF.

The chain couples TRBV28 to TRBJ1-5; tentatively, D is TRBD1 (6 bases). Trimming removed 3 bases from V and 2 bases from J, with 14 bases in between. The CDR3 loop spans 16 amino acids. CDR1 is MDHEN, CDR2 SYDVKM, per germline. CDR3 DNA: TGTGCCAGCAGTTTTCTTGGCAGGACAGGCAATCAGCCCCAGCATTTT. It specifies CASSFLGRTGNQPQHF.